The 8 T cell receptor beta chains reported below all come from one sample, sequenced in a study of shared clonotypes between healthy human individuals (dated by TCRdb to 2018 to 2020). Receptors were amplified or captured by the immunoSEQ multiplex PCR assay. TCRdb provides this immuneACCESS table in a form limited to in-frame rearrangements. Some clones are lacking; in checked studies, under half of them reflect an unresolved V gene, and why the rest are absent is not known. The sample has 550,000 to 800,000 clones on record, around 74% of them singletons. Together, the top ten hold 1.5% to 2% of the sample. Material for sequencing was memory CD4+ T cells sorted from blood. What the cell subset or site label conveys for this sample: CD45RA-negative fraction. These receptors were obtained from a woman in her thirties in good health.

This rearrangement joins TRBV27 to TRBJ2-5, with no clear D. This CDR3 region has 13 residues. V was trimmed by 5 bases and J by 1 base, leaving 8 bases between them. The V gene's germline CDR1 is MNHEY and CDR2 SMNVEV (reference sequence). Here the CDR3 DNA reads TGTGCCAGCAGTGCACGGCGCCAAGAGACCCAGTACTTC. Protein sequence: CASSARRQETQYF.

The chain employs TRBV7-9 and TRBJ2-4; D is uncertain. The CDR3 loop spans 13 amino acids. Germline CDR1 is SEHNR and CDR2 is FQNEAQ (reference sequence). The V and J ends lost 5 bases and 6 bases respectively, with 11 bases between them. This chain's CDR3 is CASSLVTLNIQYF. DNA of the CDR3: TGTGCCAGCAGCCTAGTTACTTTAAACATTCAGTACTTC. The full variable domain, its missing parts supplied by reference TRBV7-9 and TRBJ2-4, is DTGVSQNPRHKITKRGQNVTFRCDPISEHNRLYWYRQTLGQGPEFLTYFQNEAQLEKSRLLSDRFSAERPKGSFSTLEIQRTEQGDSAMYLCASSLVTLNIQYFGAGTRLSVL.

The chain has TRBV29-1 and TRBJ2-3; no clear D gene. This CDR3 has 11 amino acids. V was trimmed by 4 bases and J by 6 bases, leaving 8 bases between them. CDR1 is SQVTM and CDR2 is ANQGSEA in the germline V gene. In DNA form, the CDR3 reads TGCAGCGTTGGGATATGGGATACGCAGTATTTT. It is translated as CSVGIWDTQYF.

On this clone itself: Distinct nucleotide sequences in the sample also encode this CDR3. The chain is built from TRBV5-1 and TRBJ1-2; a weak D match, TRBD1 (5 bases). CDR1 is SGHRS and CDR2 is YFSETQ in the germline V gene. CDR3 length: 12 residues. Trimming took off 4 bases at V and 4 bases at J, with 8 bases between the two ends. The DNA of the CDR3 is TGCGCCAGCAGCCTTGACAGCTATGGCTACACCTTC. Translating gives CASSLDSYGYTF.

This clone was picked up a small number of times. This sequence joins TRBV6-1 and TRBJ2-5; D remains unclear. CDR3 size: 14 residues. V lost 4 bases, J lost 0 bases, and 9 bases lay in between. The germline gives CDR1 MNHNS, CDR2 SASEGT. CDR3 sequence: CASSAGPYQETQYF. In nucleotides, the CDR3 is TGTGCCAGCAGTGCTGGACCGTACCAAGAGACCCAGTACTTC.

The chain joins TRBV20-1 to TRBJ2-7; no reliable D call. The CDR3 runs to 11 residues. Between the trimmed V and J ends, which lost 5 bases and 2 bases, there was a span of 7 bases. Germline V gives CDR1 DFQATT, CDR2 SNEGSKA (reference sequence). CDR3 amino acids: CSAANAYEQYF. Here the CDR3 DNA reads TGCAGTGCTGCCAACGCCTACGAGCAGTACTTC.

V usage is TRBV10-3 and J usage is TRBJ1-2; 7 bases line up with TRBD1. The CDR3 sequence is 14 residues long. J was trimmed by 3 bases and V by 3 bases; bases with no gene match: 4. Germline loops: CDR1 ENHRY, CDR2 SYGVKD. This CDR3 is CAISDEQGHYGYTF. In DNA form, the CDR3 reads TGTGCCATCAGTGATGAACAGGGGCACTATGGCTACACCTTC.

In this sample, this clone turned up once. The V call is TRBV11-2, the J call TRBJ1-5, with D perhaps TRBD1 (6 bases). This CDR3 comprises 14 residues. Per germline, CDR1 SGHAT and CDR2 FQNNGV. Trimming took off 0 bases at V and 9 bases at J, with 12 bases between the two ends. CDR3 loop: CASSLDGGVLPQHF. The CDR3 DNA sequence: TGTGCCAGCAGCTTAGACGGGGGCGTTTTGCCCCAGCATTTT.